These 11 T cell receptor beta chains were all obtained from the same sample, sequenced in a study of blood T cell repertoires in COVID-19. Assay: immunoSEQ multiplex PCR; the TCRdb copy retains only in-frame clones and omits some. The sample holds approximately 110,000 clones, approximately 88% seen once. The source material was peripheral blood. These receptors all come from a woman in her 40s with acute or convalescent COVID-19.

This clone was observed a handful of times. The rearrangement uses TRBV15 and TRBJ2-7, with a tentative D call TRBD2 (5 bases). Germline V gene data show CDR1 as LNHNV and CDR2 as YYDKDF (reference sequence). The CDR3 has 13 amino acids. The V gene lost 0 bases and the J gene lost 6 bases, with 9 bases spanning the gap. Here the CDR3 reads CATSRDYEGEQYF. The CDR3 DNA is TGTGCCACCAGCAGAGATTATGAGGGCGAGCAGTACTTC. The full variable domain, its missing parts supplied by reference TRBV15 and TRBJ2-7, is DAMVIQNPRYQVTQFGKPVTLSCSQTLNHNVMYWYQQKSSQAPKLLFHYYDKDFNNEADTPDNFQSRRPNTSFCFLDIRSPGLGDTAMYLCATSRDYEGEQYFGPGTRLTVT.

The rearrangement joins TRBV19 to TRBJ2-2, with TRBD2 identical over 13 bases. Trimming at V came to 4 bases and at J to 1 base, leaving 9 bases not matched to a gene. Germline CDR1 and CDR2: LNHDA and SQIVND (reference sequence). The CDR3 has 19 amino acids. CDR3 coding DNA: TGTGCCAGTAGTAAACAAGGACTAGCGGGGGCTCGGAACACCGGGGAGCTGTTTTTT. It codes for CASSKQGLAGARNTGELFF.

In this sample, this clone turned up once. V is TRBV19 and J is TRBJ1-2; 7 bases map to TRBD1. The germline V gene has CDR1 LNHDA and CDR2 SQIVND (reference sequence). The ends lost 6 bases at V and 8 bases at J; junction bases unmatched: 9. This CDR3 spans 13 amino acids. The CDR3 loop is CASSSDRAYGYTF. CDR3 nucleotide sequence: TGTGCCAGTAGCTCCGACAGGGCCTACGGCTACACCTTC.

The rearrangement links TRBV5-5 to TRBJ1-1; 11 bases are shared with TRBD1. The CDR3 length is 17 residues. Germline-derived CDR1 and CDR2 are SGHKS and YYEKEE (reference sequence). Germline trimming cut 2 bases from V and 1 base from J; bases unmatched to any gene: 7. The CDR3 protein is CASSFGQGAATNTEAFF. CDR3 sequence (DNA): TGTGCCAGCAGCTTTGGACAGGGGGCGGCGACGAACACTGAAGCTTTCTTT.

There are a few counts of this clone. The chain recombines TRBV5-4 with TRBJ2-7, with D perhaps TRBD1 (6 bases). The CDR3 is 12 amino acids. In germline, CDR1 is SGHNT, CDR2 YYREEE (reference sequence). V shed 2 bases and J shed 7 bases, with 10 bases lying between them. The CDR3 spells CASSFVGAEQYF. CDR3 DNA sequence: TGTGCCAGCAGCTTTGTGGGGGCGGAGCAGTACTTC.

This clone was observed a single time. The chain is built from TRBV10-1 and TRBJ2-1; D remains ambiguous. CDR3 size: 12 residues. From germline, CDR1 is WNHNN and CDR2 SYGVQD (reference sequence). Trimming cost V 8 bases and J 4 bases, with 9 bases left between them. CDR3 sequence: CASLDSYNEQFF. DNA for the CDR3: TGCGCCAGCCTTGACTCGTACAATGAGCAGTTCTTC.

This chain connects TRBV5-1 to TRBJ1-2, with 9 bases aligning to TRBD1. Germline V gene data show CDR1 as SGHRS and CDR2 as YFSETQ. The CDR3 totals 17 residues. Trimming at V came to 1 base and at J to 10 bases, leaving 17 bases not matched to a gene. CDR3 nucleotide sequence: TGCGCCAGCAGCTTGCCTGGCGGCGGGACAGGGAGCCCCTTCTACACCTTC. It translates to CASSLPGGGTGSPFYTF.

V is TRBV6-2 or TRBV6-3 and J is TRBJ2-7, with 9 bases aligning to TRBD2. Germline V gives CDR1 MNHEY, CDR2 SVGEGT. This CDR3 is built from 16 residues. The trim removed 4 bases at V and 3 bases at J, leaving 10 bases unmatched. CDR3 in DNA: TGTGCCAGCAGTTCTATTAGACTAGCGGTATACTACGAGCAGTACTTC. This sequence encodes CASSSIRLAVYYEQYF.

Written as DNA, the CDR3 is TGTGCCAGCAGTTTTACCATCAGTGGGAGCTATGGCTACACCTTC. It codes for CASSFTISGSYGYTF. The chain has TRBV6-2 or TRBV6-3 and TRBJ1-2; D not certain. The CDR3 is made up of 15 amino acids. Germline V gives CDR1 MNHEY, CDR2 SVGEGT. V was clipped by 4 bases and J by 4 bases, with 16 bases between them.

The chain links TRBV14 to TRBJ1-2, with TRBD1 as a possible D gene (5 bases). Trimming removed 3 bases at V and 6 bases at J, with 20 bases between. CDR1 SGHDN and CDR2 FVKESK come from the germline V gene. The CDR3 has 16 amino acids. CDR3 DNA: TGTGCCAGCAGCCATCGGGGGGAGGCGATGTTTAATGGCTACACCTTC. Amino acid sequence: CASSHRGEAMFNGYTF.

This chain links TRBV30 with TRBJ2-3; 12 nucleotides align to TRBD2. V dropped 1 base and J dropped 6; count of bases not matched to a gene: 8. Germline CDR1 is GTSNPN and CDR2 is SVGIG (reference sequence). The CDR3 runs to 16 residues. The CDR3, as DNA: TGTGCCTGGAGTGCCCCGACTAGCGGGGGACGGGATACGCAGTATTTT. Encoded protein: CAWSAPTSGGRDTQYF.